Each of the 28 T cell receptor beta chains below was sequenced from the same sample in a study of T-cell reconstitution after alpha-beta-depleted transplantation in children. Unique molecular identifiers were incorporated into the prepared TCRbeta library. TCRdb re-called the PCR reads through MiXCR, storing one row per CDR3 protein. The data hold 400,000 to 550,000 distinct CDR3 sequences, with about 10% observed a single time. Sequencing was performed on PBMCs, taken before TCRalphabeta/CD19-depleted stem cell transplant. The origin of the receptors is a child aged 2 to 10 with inherited bone marrow failure, due to receive a stem cell transplant.

The table lists this clonotype with a few counts. The chain links TRBV19 to TRBJ1-2, with 10 bases aligning to TRBD1. Losses at the gene ends were 6 bases for V and 8 bases for J; bases not matched to a gene: 9. The CDR3 consists of 14 residues. Germline lookup yields CDR1 LNHDA and CDR2 SQIVND (reference sequence). For the CDR3, the DNA is TGTGCCAGTAGATCGGGACAGGGGAGTGTCGGCTACACCTTC. Its translation is CASRSGQGSVGYTF.

The chain employs TRBV12-3 or TRBV12-4 and TRBJ1-2, with 10 bases fitting TRBD1. Trimming took 5 bases from V and 7 from J; bases not matched to a gene: 4. This CDR3 is 13 amino acids long. CDR3 residues: CASSLGQGFGYTF. The DNA of the CDR3 is TGTGCCAGCAGTCTGGGACAGGGGTTTGGCTACACCTTC.

This clonotype was recorded at least ten times. The J gene is TRBJ2-2, the V gene TRBV15, with 9 bases matching TRBD2. This CDR3 comprises 15 residues. The germline V gene encodes CDR1 LNHNV and CDR2 YYDKDF (reference sequence). J gave up 2 bases and V 3 bases, and 1 base lay outside the gene matches. CDR3 nucleotide sequence: TGTGCCACCAGCAGGACTAGCGGAAACACCGGGGAGCTGTTTTTT. Amino acids: CATSRTSGNTGELFF.

This clonotype was seen at least ten times. The chain combines TRBV4-3 with TRBJ2-1, with TRBD2 matching over 9 bases. The CDR3 is 16 residues long. The germline V gene has CDR1 LGHNA and CDR2 YSLEER. The trim removed 0 bases at V and 6 bases at J, leaving 6 bases unmatched. The CDR3 DNA is TGCGCCAGCAGCCAAGACGCGGGAGGGCTTAGCAATGAGCAGTTCTTC. This gives the protein CASSQDAGGLSNEQFF.

On this clonotype itself: The CDR3 does not close with the conserved phenylalanine or tryptophan, likely indicating a read error. V and J are TRBV5-1 and TRBJ2-3; 11 nucleotides line up with TRBD2. The CDR3 spans 16 residues. Germline V gene lookup returns CDR1 SGHRS and CDR2 YFSETQ. Trimming removed 3 bases from V and 2 bases from J; junction bases left unmatched: 5. CDR3: CASSWGLAEPTDTQYS. CDR3 nucleotides: TGCGCCAGCAGCTGGGGACTAGCGGAACCCACAGATACGCAGTATTCT.

This clonotype was picked up a small number of times. V is TRBV4-3 and J is TRBJ2-2; no clear D gene. Trimming stripped 4 bases from V and 7 bases from J, with 7 bases between. Per the germline V gene, CDR1 is LGHNA and CDR2 is YSLEER. CDR3 size: 12 residues. CDR3 sequence: CASSPLDGELFF. The CDR3, as DNA: TGCGCCAGCAGCCCCCTCGACGGGGAGCTGTTTTTT.

Ten or more counts support this clonotype. J is TRBJ1-1 and V is TRBV27; 8 nucleotides line up with TRBD1. Unmatched junction bases numbered 4, after V lost 0 bases and J lost 4 bases. This CDR3 has 15 residues. CDR1 and CDR2 (germline): MNHEY, SMNVEV (reference sequence). The DNA of the CDR3 is TGTGCCAGCAGTTTATCCGCGACAGGGGCCACTGAAGCTTTCTTT. It is translated as CASSLSATGATEAFF.

This clonotype has at least ten counts. The CDR3 loop reads CASSSGGGAKNIQYF. CDR3 DNA: TGTGCCAGCAGCTCAGGTGGAGGGGCCAAAAACATTCAGTACTTC. The rearrangement joins TRBV5-6 to TRBJ2-4; a weak D match, TRBD2 (6 bases). The ends were cut back, 3 bases at V and 1 base at J, with 11 bases in the middle. The CDR3 is 15 amino acids. CDR1 SGHDT and CDR2 YYEEEE come from the germline V gene.

This clonotype was counted many times. This chain uses TRBV4-3 with TRBJ2-7; 10 bases align to TRBD2. The CDR3 has 17 amino acids. Trimming took 0 bases from V and 4 from J; bases not matched to a gene: 9. Germline CDR1 LGHNA, CDR2 YSLEER. CDR3 DNA sequence: TGCGCCAGCAGCCAAGAGTGGGCCACTAGCGGGATTTACGAGCAGTACTTC. Its protein product is CASSQEWATSGIYEQYF.

This clonotype was counted many times. V usage is TRBV9 and J usage is TRBJ2-5; D might be TRBD2 (5 bases). The CDR3 consists of 16 residues. CDR1 and CDR2 from the germline V gene are SGDLS and YYNGEE. Trimming cost V 0 bases and J 5 bases, with 17 bases left between them. CDR3 sequence reads: CASSVDSGQRWETQYF. In nucleotides, the CDR3 is TGTGCCAGCAGCGTAGATAGTGGCCAGCGGTGGGAGACCCAGTACTTC.

This chain links TRBV20-1 with TRBJ2-4, with 7 bases that match TRBD2. CDR1 is DFQATT, CDR2 SNEGSKA, per germline (reference sequence). This CDR3 region has 19 residues. With V trimmed by 6 bases and J by 3 bases, 23 bases remained unmatched. CDR3 region: CSAHPPGGRPPPGKNIQYF. In DNA, the CDR3 is TGCAGTGCCCACCCTCCCGGGGGGAGGCCCCCACCCGGCAAAAACATTCAGTACTTC.

In this sample, this clonotype turned up many times. The chain is built from TRBV7-8 and TRBJ1-4; D is uncertain. Germline CDR1 is SGHVS and CDR2 is FQNEAQ. V lost 1 base and J 8 bases, leaving 20 bases between the germline ends. The CDR3 contains 17 residues. The CDR3 is CASSLDPLRASVEKLFF. The CDR3, as DNA: TGTGCCAGCAGCTTAGATCCGTTAAGGGCTTCTGTGGAAAAACTGTTTTTT.

This clonotype appeared many times. The chain couples TRBV20-1 to TRBJ2-7; D unresolved. CDR3 size: 11 residues. CDR1 is DFQATT, CDR2 SNEGSKA, per germline (reference sequence). Trimming pared 5 bases from V and 3 bases from J, leaving 8 bases between. This chain's CDR3 is CSAGAIYEQYF. In DNA, the CDR3 is TGCAGTGCTGGCGCAATCTACGAGCAGTACTTC.

This clonotype has at least ten counts. The V call is TRBV21-1, the J call TRBJ2-3; the DNA was not compared with TRBD1, the D call given in the table. TRBV21-1 is termed a pseudogene. The CDR3 sequence is 16 residues long. The CDR3 spells CASSISTGGMADTQYF. In DNA form, the CDR3 reads TGTGCCAGCAGCATTTCGACAGGGGGCATGGCAGATACGCAGTATTTT.

This clonotype was picked up a small number of times. J is TRBJ2-3 and V is TRBV4-1; 7 nucleotides align to TRBD2. CDR1 is MGHRA and CDR2 is YSYEKL in the germline V gene. The CDR3 has 18 residues. The trim removed 6 bases at V and 0 bases at J, leaving 15 bases unmatched. CDR3 nucleotides: TGCGCCAGCAGACTTGGGCCGGGAGGTCCCCTTAGCACAGATACGCAGTATTTT. Its translation: CASRLGPGGPLSTDTQYF.

The genes are TRBV5-1 and TRBJ1-3; no clear D gene. Germline lookup yields CDR1 SGHRS and CDR2 YFSETQ. V lost 0 bases and J 4 bases, leaving 8 bases between the germline ends. CDR3 length: 14 residues. The CDR3 sequence: CASSLGPGGNTIYF. The CDR3 nucleotides are TGCGCCAGCAGCTTGGGTCCTGGGGGAAACACCATATATTTT.

This clonotype has at least ten counts. V usage is TRBV12-3 or TRBV12-4 and J usage is TRBJ2-5; 7 bases are shared with TRBD2. The length of the CDR3 is 13 residues. V gave up 6 bases and J gave up 5 bases; unmatched junction bases: 6. The CDR3: CASRGGDLETQYF. The CDR3 nucleotides read TGTGCCAGCAGGGGGGGGGACTTGGAGACCCAGTACTTC.

This clonotype was detected ten times or more. J is TRBJ2-5 and V is TRBV7-6; no definite D call. CDR3 length: 15 residues. Trimming removed 5 bases at V and 4 bases at J, with 17 bases between. The germline V gene has CDR1 SGHVS and CDR2 FNYEAQ. The CDR3 region has the DNA TGTGCCAGCAGCCCGACGGGCCCTTTCCCAGAGACCCAGTACTTC. It codes for CASSPTGPFPETQYF.

The rearrangement joins TRBV9 to TRBJ2-1; 9 nucleotides match TRBD2. Germline V gene lookup returns CDR1 SGDLS and CDR2 YYNGEE. The length of the CDR3 is 17 residues. J lost 9 bases, V lost 3 bases, and 16 bases had no gene match. In DNA form, the CDR3 reads TGTGCCAGCAGCGAGTCCCCTGGGCGGGAGGGCCGAGGTGAGCAGTTCTTC. The encoded protein is CASSESPGREGRGEQFF.

This clonotype showed up many times. This rearrangement joins TRBV4-3 to TRBJ2-5; 8 bases agree with TRBD2. Per the germline V gene, CDR1 is LGHNA and CDR2 is YSLEER. V was pared by 0 bases and J by 4 bases, with 19 bases of the junction left unmatched. This CDR3 is 20 amino acids long. CDR3 protein: CASSQDGGGLWREVGETQYF. CDR3 nucleotides: TGCGCCAGCAGCCAAGATGGAGGCGGGCTCTGGCGGGAGGTAGGAGAGACCCAGTACTTC.

This clonotype was picked up many times. The chain couples TRBV20-1 to TRBJ2-7; D not certain. There are 17 residues in the CDR3. The V end lost 0 bases, the J end lost 3 bases, and 21 bases lay between the germline ends. CDR1 and CDR2 from the germline V gene are DFQATT and SNEGSKA (reference sequence). The CDR3 bases are TGCAGTGCTAGAGATCATCCCCTGGCGGCGTTAAACTACGAGCAGTACTTC. This encodes CSARDHPLAALNYEQYF.

This clonotype was counted at least ten times. This chain joins TRBV5-1 and TRBJ2-5; D is tentatively TRBD1 or TRBD2 (6 bases each). The CDR3 loop spans 16 amino acids. V was cut by 5 bases and J by 1 base, with 18 bases left in between. Looked up from germline, CDR1 is SGHRS and CDR2 is YFSETQ. The CDR3 reads CASSPGAGDPQETQYF. CDR3 DNA: TGCGCCAGCAGTCCGGGGGCGGGTGATCCCCAAGAGACCCAGTACTTC.

The genes are TRBV3-1 and TRBJ2-5, with 7 bases identical to TRBD2. The CDR3 is made up of 15 amino acids. Germline CDR1 reads LGHDT; CDR2 reads YNNKEL (reference sequence). V was clipped by 1 base and J by 4 bases; unmatched bases: 6. The CDR3 here is CASSQGDGRRETQYF. As DNA, the CDR3 is TGTGCCAGCAGCCAAGGGGACGGGAGGAGAGAGACCCAGTACTTC.

This clonotype was seen at least ten times. The chain employs TRBV20-1 and TRBJ1-2; possible D gene TRBD1, 5 bases. The germline V and J ends were trimmed by 3 bases and 5 bases, with 16 bases remaining between them. Germline loops: CDR1 DFQATT, CDR2 SNEGSKA (reference sequence). This CDR3 is 14 amino acids long. CDR3 residues: CSASGDAGLYGYTF. The DNA of the CDR3 is TGCAGTGCTAGCGGGGACGCCGGACTTTATGGCTACACCTTC.

This clonotype has at least ten counts. The chain employs TRBV21-1 and TRBJ2-1; the listed D gene, TRBD2, was not tested against the DNA. TRBV21-1 is a recognized pseudogene. This CDR3 region has 16 residues. CDR3 DNA sequence: TGTGCCAGCAGCAAAGTTAGGCCTAGCGGGACCAATGAGCAGTTCTTC. It is translated as CASSKVRPSGTNEQFF.

This clonotype was detected ten times or more. The chain uses TRBV12-3 or TRBV12-4 and TRBJ2-3; tentatively, D is TRBD2 (6 bases). CDR3 size: 16 residues. The V and J ends lost 5 bases and 2 bases respectively, with 17 bases between them. CDR3 protein: CASSPAYGGDTDTQYF. In nucleotides, the CDR3 is TGTGCCAGCAGTCCTGCTTACGGGGGAGACACAGATACGCAGTATTTT.

This clonotype has a handful of counts. J is TRBJ2-1 and V is TRBV20-1, with D possibly being TRBD1 or TRBD2 (5 bases each). The germline V and J ends were trimmed by 6 bases and 7 bases, with 31 bases remaining between them. CDR1 and CDR2 from the germline V gene are DFQATT and SNEGSKA (reference sequence). This CDR3 contains 18 residues. CDR3 sequence (DNA): TGCAGTGCCAGCGATATATCCCCGACGGGGACGCAGAGTAATGAGCAGTTCTTC. The encoded protein is CSASDISPTGTQSNEQFF.

This clonotype was seen many times. V gene TRBV7-9 combines with J gene TRBJ1-4, with D unclear. The germline V and J ends were trimmed by 4 bases and 5 bases, with 14 bases remaining between them. This CDR3 comprises 15 residues. Germline CDR1 and CDR2: SEHNR and FQNEAQ (reference sequence). CDR3 in amino acids: CASSSLKAQNEKLFF. In DNA form, the CDR3 reads TGTGCCAGCAGCTCCTTGAAGGCTCAGAATGAAAAACTGTTTTTT. Combining the CDR3 with reference TRBV7-9 and TRBJ1-4 gives the whole variable domain DTGVSQNPRHKITKRGQNVTFRCDPISEHNRLYWYRQTLGQGPEFLTYFQNEAQLEKSRLLSDRFSAERPKGSFSTLEIQRTEQGDSAMYLCASSSLKAQNEKLFFGSGTQLSVL.